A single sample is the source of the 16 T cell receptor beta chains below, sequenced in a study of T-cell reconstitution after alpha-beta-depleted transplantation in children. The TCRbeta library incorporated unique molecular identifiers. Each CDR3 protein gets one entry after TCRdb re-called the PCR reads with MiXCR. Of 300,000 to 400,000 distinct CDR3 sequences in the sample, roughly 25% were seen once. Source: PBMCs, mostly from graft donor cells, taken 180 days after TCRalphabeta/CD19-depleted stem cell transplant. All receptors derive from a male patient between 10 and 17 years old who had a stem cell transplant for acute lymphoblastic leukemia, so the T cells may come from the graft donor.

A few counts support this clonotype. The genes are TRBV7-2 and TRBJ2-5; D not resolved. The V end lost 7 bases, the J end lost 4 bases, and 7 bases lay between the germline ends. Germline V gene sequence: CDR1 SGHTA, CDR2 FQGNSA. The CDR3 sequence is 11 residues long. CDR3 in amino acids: CASNLGETQYF. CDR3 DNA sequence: TGTGCCAGCAACCTAGGAGAGACCCAGTACTTC. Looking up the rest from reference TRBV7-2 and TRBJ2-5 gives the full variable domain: GAGVSQSPSNKVTEKGKDVELRCDPISGHTALYWYRQSLGQGLEFLIYFQGNSAPDKSGLPSDRFSAERTGGSVSTLTIQRTQQEDSAVYLCASNLGETQYFGPGTRLLVL.

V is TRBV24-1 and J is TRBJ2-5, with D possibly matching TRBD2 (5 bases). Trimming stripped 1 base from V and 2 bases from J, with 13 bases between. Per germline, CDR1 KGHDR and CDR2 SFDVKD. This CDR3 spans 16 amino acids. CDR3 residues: CATSDLGGLTQETQYF. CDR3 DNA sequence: TGTGCCACCAGTGATTTAGGAGGACTCACGCAAGAGACCCAGTACTTC.

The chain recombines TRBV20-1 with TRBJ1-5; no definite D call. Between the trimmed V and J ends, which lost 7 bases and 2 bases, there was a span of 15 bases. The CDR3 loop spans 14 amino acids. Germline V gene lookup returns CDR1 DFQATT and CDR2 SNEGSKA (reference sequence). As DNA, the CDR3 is TGCAGTGTAACCACCCCGGGCGGCAATCAGCCCCAGCATTTT. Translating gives CSVTTPGGNQPQHF.

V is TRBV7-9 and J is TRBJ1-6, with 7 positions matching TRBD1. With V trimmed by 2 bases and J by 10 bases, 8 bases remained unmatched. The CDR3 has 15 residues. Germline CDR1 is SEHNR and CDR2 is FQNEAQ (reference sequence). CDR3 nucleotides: TGTGCCAGCAGCTTAAATACAGGGGAAGGCTCACCCCTCCACTTT. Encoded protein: CASSLNTGEGSPLHF. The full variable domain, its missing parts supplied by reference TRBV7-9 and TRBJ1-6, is DTGVSQNPRHKITKRGQNVTFRCDPISEHNRLYWYRQTLGQGPEFLTYFQNEAQLEKSRLLSDRFSAERPKGSFSTLEIQRTEQGDSAMYLCASSLNTGEGSPLHFGNGTRLTVT.

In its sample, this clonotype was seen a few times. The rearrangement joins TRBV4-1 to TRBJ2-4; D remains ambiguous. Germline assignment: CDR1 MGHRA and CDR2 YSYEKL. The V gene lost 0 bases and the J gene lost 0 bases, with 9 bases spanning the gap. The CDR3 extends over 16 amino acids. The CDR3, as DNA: TGCGCCAGCAGCCAAGAGAGCCTGTTAGCCAAAAACATTCAGTACTTC. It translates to CASSQESLLAKNIQYF.

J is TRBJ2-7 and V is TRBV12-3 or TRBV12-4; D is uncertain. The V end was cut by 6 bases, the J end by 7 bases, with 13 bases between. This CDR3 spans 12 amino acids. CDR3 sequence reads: CASRSHQEEQYF. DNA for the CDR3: TGTGCCAGCAGGTCCCATCAGGAAGAGCAGTACTTC.

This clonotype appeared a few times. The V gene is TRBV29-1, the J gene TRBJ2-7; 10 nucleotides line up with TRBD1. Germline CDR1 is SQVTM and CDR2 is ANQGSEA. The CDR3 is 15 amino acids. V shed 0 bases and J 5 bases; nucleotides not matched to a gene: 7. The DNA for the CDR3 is TGCAGCGTTGAAGAGCCGGGGACAGGGGTTAACGAGCAGTACTTC. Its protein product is CSVEEPGTGVNEQYF.

CDR3 region: CSAREGLAGETQYF. Here the CDR3 DNA reads TGCAGTGCTCGCGAAGGACTAGCGGGAGAGACCCAGTACTTC. The rearrangement links TRBV20-1 to TRBJ2-5; 11 bases are a match to TRBD2. This CDR3 contains 14 residues. The J segment lost 4 bases and the V segment lost 5 bases, leaving 6 bases of the junction unmatched. Germline V gives CDR1 DFQATT, CDR2 SNEGSKA (reference sequence).

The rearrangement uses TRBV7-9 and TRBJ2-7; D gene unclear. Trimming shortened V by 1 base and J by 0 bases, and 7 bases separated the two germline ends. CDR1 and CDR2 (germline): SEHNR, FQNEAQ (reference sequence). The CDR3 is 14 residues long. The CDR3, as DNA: TGTGCCAGCAGCTTAGGTCACGTCTCCTACGAGCAGTACTTC. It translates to CASSLGHVSYEQYF.

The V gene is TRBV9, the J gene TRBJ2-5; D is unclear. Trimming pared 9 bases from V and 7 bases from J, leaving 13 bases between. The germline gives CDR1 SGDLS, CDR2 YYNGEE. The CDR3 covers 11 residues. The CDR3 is CATHGLGTQYF. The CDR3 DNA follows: TGTGCCACCCACGGCCTAGGGACCCAGTACTTC.

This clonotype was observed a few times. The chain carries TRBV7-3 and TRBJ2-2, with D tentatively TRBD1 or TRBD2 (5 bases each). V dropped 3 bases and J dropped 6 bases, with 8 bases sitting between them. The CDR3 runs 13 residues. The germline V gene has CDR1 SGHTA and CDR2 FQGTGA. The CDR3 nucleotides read TGTGCCAGCAGCTTCGGGGCAGCCGGGGAGCTGTTTTTT. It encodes CASSFGAAGELFF.

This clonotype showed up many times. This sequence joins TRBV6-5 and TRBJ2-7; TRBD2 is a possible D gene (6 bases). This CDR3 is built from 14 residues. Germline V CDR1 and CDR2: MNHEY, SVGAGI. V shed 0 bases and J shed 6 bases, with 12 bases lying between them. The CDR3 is CASSYSGGSLEQYF. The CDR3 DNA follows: TGTGCCAGCAGTTACTCAGGAGGGAGCCTCGAGCAGTACTTC.

CDR3 nucleotide sequence: TGTGCCAGCAGCTTTCGTTCTAGGGGACAGGCAAATTCGAACACCGGGGAGCTGTTTTTT. This sequence encodes CASSFRSRGQANSNTGELFF. This chain joins TRBV5-4 and TRBJ2-2, with TRBD1 matching over 8 bases. Trimming at V came to 2 bases and at J to 0 bases, leaving 15 bases not matched to a gene. The CDR3 spans 20 residues. Germline CDR1 is SGHNT and CDR2 is YYREEE (reference sequence).

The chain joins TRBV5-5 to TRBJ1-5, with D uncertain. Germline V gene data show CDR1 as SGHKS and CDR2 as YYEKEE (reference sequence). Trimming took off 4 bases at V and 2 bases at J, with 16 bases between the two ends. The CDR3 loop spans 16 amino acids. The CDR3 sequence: CASSPLVGEGNQPQHF. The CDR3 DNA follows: TGTGCCAGCAGCCCACTCGTGGGAGAAGGCAATCAGCCCCAGCATTTT. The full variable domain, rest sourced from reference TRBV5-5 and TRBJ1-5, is DAGVTQSPTHLIKTRGQQVTLRCSPISGHKSVSWYQQVLGQGPQFIFQYYEKEERGRGNFPDRFSARQFPNYSSELNVNALLLGDSALYLCASSPLVGEGNQPQHFGDGTRLSIL.

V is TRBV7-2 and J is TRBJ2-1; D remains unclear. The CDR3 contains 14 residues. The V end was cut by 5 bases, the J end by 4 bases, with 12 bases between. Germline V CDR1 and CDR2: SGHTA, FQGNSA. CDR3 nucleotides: TGTGCCAGCAGCCTCCTCTTTCCTTACAATGAGCAGTTCTTC. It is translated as CASSLLFPYNEQFF.

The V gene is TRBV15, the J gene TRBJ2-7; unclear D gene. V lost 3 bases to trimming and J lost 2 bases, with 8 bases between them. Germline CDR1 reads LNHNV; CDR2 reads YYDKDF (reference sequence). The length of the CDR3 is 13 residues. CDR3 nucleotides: TGTGCCACCAGCAGGACGGTAGCCTACGAGCAGTACTTC. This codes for CATSRTVAYEQYF.